One and the same sample provided the 8 T cell receptor beta chains below, sequenced in a study of T cells in women clearing cervical HPV infection. Profiling relied on immunoSEQ multiplex PCR, and the TCRdb table lists in-frame clones only, not all of them. Its table records about 8,400 clones. Sequenced sample: blood buffy coat. These receptors all stem from a woman aged 18-69 years with a cervical HPV16 infection that either progressed to CIN3+ or cleared (not recorded which).

A remark on this clone: The read terminates 3 residues before the CDR3 end, so the remaining end is supplied by the germline J gene. This chain links TRBV5-4 with TRBJ1-2, with 9 bases matching TRBD1. The CDR3 is 14 residues long. Germline V CDR1 and CDR2: SGHNT, YYREEE (reference sequence). V lost 4 bases, J lost 5 bases, and 6 bases stayed unmatched. The covered CDR3 bases are TGTGCCAGCAGCCCCTGGGACAGGGTTTATGGC. Protein sequence: CASSPWDRVYG. The entire CDR3 is CASSPWDRVYGYTF.

Considering frequency, this clone is medium-sized. The CDR3 end lies 3 residues beyond the end of the read and is filled in from the germline J gene. The gene calls are TRBV4-1 and TRBJ2-3; 10 nucleotides agree with TRBD2. The CDR3 runs to 16 residues. Trimming cost V 5 bases and J 0 bases; bases outside gene matches: 5. CDR1 and CDR2 from the germline V gene are MGHRA and YSYEKL. The CDR3 spells CASSSLAGVSTDTQYF. CDR3 bases read: TGCGCCAGCAGCTCTCTAGCGGGGGTGAGCACAGATACG.

Note on this clone: The read finishes 3 residues shy of the CDR3 end, and the germline J gene is used to complete it. The gene calls are TRBV7-2 and TRBJ2-7; D call uncertain. Germline V gives CDR1 SGHTA, CDR2 FQGNSA. This CDR3 region has 15 residues. The germline V and J ends were trimmed by 3 bases and 1 base, with 13 bases remaining between them. The CDR3 loop is CASSLGWARSYEQYF. The sequenced CDR3 bases are TGTGCCAGCAGCTTGGGTTGGGCGCGATCCTACGAG.

Concerning this clone itself: The read halts 3 residues ahead of the CDR3 end, with the missing end drawn from the germline J gene. This chain connects TRBV19 to TRBJ2-2, with a possible D match to TRBD1 (5 bases). The CDR3 length is 13 residues. Germline V gene lookup returns CDR1 LNHDA and CDR2 SQIVND (reference sequence). The sequenced CDR3 bases are TGTGCCAGTCGTCACGCTGGGGCCAACGTG. Translated: CASRHAGANV. The full CDR3 is CASRHAGANVLFF.

Points on this clone: The read is 3 residues too short to cover the CDR3 end, so that end is filled in from the germline J gene. This rearrangement joins TRBV19 to TRBJ2-3; D perhaps matches TRBD2 (6 bases). V shed 3 bases and J shed 4 bases, with 17 bases lying between them. In germline, CDR1 is LNHDA, CDR2 SQIVND (reference sequence). The CDR3 spans 16 residues. The sequenced part of the CDR3 DNA is TGTGCCAGTAGTATGGGGAGCGGGTGGGGTTCAGATACG. It yields the protein CASSMGSGWGSDT. The whole CDR3 region reads CASSMGSGWGSDTQYF.

A word on this clone: The read comes to an end 3 residues before the CDR3 does, leaving the germline J gene to fill in the end. The chain is built from TRBV13 and TRBJ1-2; D perhaps matches TRBD1 (6 bases). Germline-derived CDR1 and CDR2 are PRHDT and FYEKMQ (reference sequence). CDR3 length: 15 residues. Trimming took 4 bases from V and 3 from J, leaving 15 bases between them. The chain's CDR3 is CASSSASGQDYGYTF. Partial CDR3 DNA: TGTGCCAGCAGCTCCGCCTCGGGACAAGACTATGGC.

This clone is classed as medium-sized by frequency. With the read ending 3 residues before the CDR3 end, the germline J gene is used to fill in that end. V gene TRBV7-9 combines with J gene TRBJ2-2; TRBD1 might be the D (6 bases). The V gene lost 3 bases and the J gene lost 0 bases, with 8 bases spanning the gap. Germline V gene lookup returns CDR1 SEHNR and CDR2 FQNEAQ (reference sequence). The CDR3 runs to 15 residues. CDR3 amino acids: CASSLRQANTGELFF. The part of the CDR3 DNA that was read is TGTGCCAGCAGCTTGAGACAGGCGAACACCGGGGAG. Complete variable domain (other parts from reference TRBV7-9 and TRBJ2-2): DTGVSQNPRHKITKRGQNVTFRCDPISEHNRLYWYRQTLGQGPEFLTYFQNEAQLEKSRLLSDRFSAERPKGSFSTLEIQRTEQGDSAMYLCASSLRQANTGELFFGEGSRLTVL.

This clone is deemed medium-sized by its frequency. From the germline J gene comes the end of the CDR3, since the read stops 3 residues before it. The chain has TRBV7-3 and TRBJ2-7; 9 nucleotides line up with TRBD1. This CDR3 has 16 amino acids. Germline V gene lookup returns CDR1 SGHTA and CDR2 FQGTGA. Germline trimming cut 2 bases from V and 2 bases from J; bases unmatched to any gene: 7. The CDR3: CASSLLPGQGPYEQYF. CDR3 DNA, as far as it was read: TGTGCCAGCAGCTTACTCCCGGGACAGGGCCCCTACGAG.